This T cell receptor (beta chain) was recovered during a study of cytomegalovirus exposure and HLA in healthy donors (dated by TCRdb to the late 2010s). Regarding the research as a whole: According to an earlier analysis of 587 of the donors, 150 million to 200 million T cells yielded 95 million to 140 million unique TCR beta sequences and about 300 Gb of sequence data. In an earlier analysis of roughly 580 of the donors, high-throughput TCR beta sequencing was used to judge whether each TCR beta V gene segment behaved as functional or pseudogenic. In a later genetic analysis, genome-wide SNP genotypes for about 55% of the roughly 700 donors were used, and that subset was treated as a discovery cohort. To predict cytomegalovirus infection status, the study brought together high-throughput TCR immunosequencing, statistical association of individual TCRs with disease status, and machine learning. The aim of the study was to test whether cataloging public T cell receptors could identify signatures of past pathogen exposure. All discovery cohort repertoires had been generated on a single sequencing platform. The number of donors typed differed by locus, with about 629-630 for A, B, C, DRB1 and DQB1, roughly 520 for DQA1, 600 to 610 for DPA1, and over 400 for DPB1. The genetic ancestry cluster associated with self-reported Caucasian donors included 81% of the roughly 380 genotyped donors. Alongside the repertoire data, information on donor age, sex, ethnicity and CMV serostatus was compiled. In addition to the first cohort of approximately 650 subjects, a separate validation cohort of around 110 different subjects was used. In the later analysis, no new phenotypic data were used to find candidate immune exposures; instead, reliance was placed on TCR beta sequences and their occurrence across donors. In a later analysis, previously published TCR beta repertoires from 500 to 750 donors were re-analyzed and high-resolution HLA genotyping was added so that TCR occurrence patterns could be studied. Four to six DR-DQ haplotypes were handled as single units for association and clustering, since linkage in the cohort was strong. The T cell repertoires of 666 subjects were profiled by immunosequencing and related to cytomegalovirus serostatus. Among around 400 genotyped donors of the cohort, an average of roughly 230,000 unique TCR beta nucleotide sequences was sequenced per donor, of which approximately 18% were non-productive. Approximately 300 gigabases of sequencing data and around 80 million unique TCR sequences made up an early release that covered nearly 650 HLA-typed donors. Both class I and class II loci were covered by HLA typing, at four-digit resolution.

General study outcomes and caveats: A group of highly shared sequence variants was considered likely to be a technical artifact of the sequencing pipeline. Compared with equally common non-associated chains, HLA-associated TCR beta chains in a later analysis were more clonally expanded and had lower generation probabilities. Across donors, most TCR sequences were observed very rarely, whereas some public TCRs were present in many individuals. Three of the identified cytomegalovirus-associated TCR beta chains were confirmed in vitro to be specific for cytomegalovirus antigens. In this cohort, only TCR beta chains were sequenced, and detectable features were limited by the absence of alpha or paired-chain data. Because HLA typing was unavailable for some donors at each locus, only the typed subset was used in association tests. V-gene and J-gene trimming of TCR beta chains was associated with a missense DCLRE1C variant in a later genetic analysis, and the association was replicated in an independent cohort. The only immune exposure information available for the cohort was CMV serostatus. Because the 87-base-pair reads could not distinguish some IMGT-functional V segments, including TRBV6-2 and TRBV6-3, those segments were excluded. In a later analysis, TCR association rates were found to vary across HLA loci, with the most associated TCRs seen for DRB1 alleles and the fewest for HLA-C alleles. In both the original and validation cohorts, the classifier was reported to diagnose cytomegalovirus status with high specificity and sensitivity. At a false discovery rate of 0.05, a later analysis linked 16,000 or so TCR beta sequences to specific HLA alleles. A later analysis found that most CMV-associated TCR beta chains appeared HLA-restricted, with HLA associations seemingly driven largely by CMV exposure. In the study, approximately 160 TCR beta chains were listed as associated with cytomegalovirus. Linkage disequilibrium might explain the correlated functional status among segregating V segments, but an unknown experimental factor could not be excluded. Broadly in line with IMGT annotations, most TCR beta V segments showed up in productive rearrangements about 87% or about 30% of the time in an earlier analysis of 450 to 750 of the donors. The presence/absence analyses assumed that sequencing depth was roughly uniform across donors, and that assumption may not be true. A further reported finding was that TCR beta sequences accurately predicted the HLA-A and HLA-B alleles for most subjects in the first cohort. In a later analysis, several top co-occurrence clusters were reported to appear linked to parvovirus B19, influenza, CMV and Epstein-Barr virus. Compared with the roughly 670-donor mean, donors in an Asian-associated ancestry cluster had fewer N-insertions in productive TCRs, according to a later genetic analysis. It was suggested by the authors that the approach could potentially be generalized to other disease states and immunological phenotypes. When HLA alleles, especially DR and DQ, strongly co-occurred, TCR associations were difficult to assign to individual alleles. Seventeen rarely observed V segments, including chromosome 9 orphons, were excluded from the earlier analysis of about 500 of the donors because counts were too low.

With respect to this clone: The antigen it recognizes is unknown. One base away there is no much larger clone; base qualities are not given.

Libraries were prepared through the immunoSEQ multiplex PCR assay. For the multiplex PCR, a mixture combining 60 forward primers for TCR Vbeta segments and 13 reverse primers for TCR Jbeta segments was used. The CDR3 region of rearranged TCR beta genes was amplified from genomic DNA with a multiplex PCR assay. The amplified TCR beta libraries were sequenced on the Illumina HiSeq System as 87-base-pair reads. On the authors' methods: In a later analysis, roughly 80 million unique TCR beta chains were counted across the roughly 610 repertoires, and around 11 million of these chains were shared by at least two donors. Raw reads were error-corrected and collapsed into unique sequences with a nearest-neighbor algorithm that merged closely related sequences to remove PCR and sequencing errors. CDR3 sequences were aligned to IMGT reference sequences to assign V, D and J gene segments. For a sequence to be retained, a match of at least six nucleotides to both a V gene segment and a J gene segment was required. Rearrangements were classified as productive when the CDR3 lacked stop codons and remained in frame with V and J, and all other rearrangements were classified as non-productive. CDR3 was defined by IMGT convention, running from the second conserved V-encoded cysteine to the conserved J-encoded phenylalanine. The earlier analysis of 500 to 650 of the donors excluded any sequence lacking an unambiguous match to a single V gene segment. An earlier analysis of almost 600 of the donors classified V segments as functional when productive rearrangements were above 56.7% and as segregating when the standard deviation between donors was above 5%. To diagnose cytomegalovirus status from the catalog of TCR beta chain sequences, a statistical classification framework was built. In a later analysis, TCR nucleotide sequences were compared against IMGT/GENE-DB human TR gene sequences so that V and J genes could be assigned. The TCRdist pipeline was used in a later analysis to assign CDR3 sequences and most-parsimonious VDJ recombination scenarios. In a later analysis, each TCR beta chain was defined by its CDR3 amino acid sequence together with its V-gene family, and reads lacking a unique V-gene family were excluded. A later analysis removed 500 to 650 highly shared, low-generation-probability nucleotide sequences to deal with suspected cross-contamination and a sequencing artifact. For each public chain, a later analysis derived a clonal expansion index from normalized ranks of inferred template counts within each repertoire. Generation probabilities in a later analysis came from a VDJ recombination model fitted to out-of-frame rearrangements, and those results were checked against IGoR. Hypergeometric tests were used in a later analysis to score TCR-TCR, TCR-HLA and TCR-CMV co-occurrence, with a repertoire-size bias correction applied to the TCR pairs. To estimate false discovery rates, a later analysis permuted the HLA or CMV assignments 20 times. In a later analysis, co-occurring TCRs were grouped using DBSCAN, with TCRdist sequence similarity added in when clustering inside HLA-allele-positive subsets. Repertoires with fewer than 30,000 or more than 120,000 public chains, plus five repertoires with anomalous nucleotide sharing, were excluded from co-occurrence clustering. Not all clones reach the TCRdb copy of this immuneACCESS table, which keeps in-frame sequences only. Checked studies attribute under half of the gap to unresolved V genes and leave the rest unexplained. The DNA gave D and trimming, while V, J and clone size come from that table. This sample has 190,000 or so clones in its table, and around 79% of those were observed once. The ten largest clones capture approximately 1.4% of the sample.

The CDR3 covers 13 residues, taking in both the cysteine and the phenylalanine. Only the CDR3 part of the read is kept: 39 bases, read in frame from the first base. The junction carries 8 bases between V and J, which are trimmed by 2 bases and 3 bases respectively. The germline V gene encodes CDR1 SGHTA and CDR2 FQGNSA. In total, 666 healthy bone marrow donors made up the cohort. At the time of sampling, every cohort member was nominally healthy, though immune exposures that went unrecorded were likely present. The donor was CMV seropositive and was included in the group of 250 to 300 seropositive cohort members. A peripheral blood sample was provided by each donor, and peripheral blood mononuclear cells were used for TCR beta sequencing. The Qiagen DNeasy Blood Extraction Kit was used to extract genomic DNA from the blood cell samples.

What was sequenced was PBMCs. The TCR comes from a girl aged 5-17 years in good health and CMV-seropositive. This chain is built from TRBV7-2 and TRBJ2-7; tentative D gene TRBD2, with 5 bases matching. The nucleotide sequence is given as TGTGCCAGCAGCTTAAACGGGATCTACGAGCAGTACTTC. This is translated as CASSLNGIYEQYF.